A selection of T cell receptor beta chains follows, all from one sample in a study of T cells in Graves' hyperthyroidism and ophthalmopathy. TCRdb fed the multiplex PCR reads into MiXCR, producing one record per CDR3 protein. The sample lists some 770,000 distinct CDR3 sequences, over 15% occurring once. Source material: blood. All receptors derive from a man aged 18 to 29 with Graves' hyperthyroidism. The CDR3 runs from the conserved cysteine through the conserved F or W. A D gene is named only where the DNA matches it firmly. Clone size, where shown, is once, few, many, or a class for clones that have expanded.

clone_size: many; j_call: TRBJ2-5; d_call: NA; v_call: TRBV27; cdr3_length: 14; cdr3_aa: CASSLSRFQETQYF; cdr3_nt: TGTGCCAGCAGTTTATCCCGGTTCCAAGAGACCCAGTACTTC
clone_size: NA; j_call: TRBJ1-2; d_call: NA; v_call: TRBV12-3/TRBV12-4; cdr3_length: 16; cdr3_aa: CASSSSGTYPGYGYTF; cdr3_nt: TGTGCCAGCAGCTCCTCCGGGACATACCCCGGCTATGGCTACACCTTC
clone_size: NA; j_call: TRBJ1-1; d_call: TRBD1; v_call: TRBV7-2; cdr3_length: 16; cdr3_aa: CASSLAPTGGRTEAFF; cdr3_nt: TGTGCCAGCAGCTTAGCGCCTACAGGGGGAAGAACTGAAGCTTTCTTT
clone_size: few; j_call: TRBJ1-1; d_call: NA; v_call: TRBV12-5; cdr3_length: 12; cdr3_aa: CASGLDGPEAFF; cdr3_nt: TGTGCTAGTGGTTTGGACGGACCTGAAGCTTTCTTT
clone_size: many; j_call: TRBJ1-1; d_call: NA; v_call: TRBV2; cdr3_length: 14; cdr3_aa: CASSAMAANTEAFF; cdr3_nt: TGTGCCAGCTCCGCTATGGCTGCGAACACTGAAGCTTTCTTT
clone_size: NA; j_call: TRBJ1-2; d_call: TRBD1; v_call: TRBV6-5; cdr3_length: 14; cdr3_aa: CASSYTGGGNGYTF; cdr3_nt: TGTGCCAGCAGTTACACAGGGGGCGGAAATGGCTACACCTTC
clone_size: few; j_call: TRBJ1-1; d_call: TRBD1; v_call: TRBV2; cdr3_length: 14; cdr3_aa: CASNPQGADTEAFF; cdr3_nt: TGTGCCAGCAATCCACAGGGGGCGGACACTGAAGCTTTCTTT
clone_size: many; j_call: TRBJ2-7; d_call: TRBD2; v_call: TRBV29-1; cdr3_length: 15; cdr3_aa: CSVEDQRENSYEQYF; cdr3_nt: TGCAGCGTTGAAGATCAGCGGGAGAACTCCTACGAGCAGTACTTC
clone_size: few; j_call: TRBJ2-2; d_call: TRBD2; v_call: TRBV3-1; cdr3_length: 18; cdr3_aa: CASSQALAANANTGELFF; cdr3_nt: TGTGCCAGCAGCCAGGCTCTAGCGGCCAACGCGAACACCGGGGAGCTGTTTTTT
clone_size: NA; j_call: TRBJ1-6; d_call: NA; v_call: TRBV27; cdr3_length: 17; cdr3_aa: CASSFVGAGPENSPLHF; cdr3_nt: TGTGCCAGCAGTTTTGTAGGGGCAGGACCAGAAAATTCACCCCTCCACTTT
clone_size: few; j_call: TRBJ1-4; d_call: NA; v_call: TRBV10-3; cdr3_length: 16; cdr3_aa: CAISESLGGVDEKLFF; cdr3_nt: TGTGCCATCAGTGAGTCGCTGGGGGGCGTTGATGAAAAACTGTTTTTT
clone_size: NA; j_call: TRBJ2-4; d_call: NA; v_call: TRBV20-1; cdr3_length: 14; cdr3_aa: CSARDLGEGNIQYF; cdr3_nt: TGCAGTGCTAGAGATCTGGGAGAGGGAAACATTCAGTACTTC
clone_size: many; j_call: TRBJ2-1; d_call: NA; v_call: TRBV7-3; cdr3_length: 16; cdr3_aa: CASSLTLAAAYNEQFF; cdr3_nt: TGTGCCAGCAGCTTAACGTTAGCAGCGGCCTACAATGAGCAGTTCTTC
clone_size: many; j_call: TRBJ2-2; d_call: NA; v_call: TRBV30; cdr3_length: 11; cdr3_aa: CAWRVLTELFF; cdr3_nt: TGTGCCTGGAGGGTCCTGACTGAGCTGTTTTTT
clone_size: few; j_call: TRBJ1-1; d_call: NA; v_call: TRBV28; cdr3_length: 14; cdr3_aa: CASSLAPASTEAFF; cdr3_nt: TGTGCCAGCAGTTTAGCTCCGGCGAGCACTGAAGCTTTCTTT
clone_size: NA; j_call: TRBJ2-7; d_call: NA; v_call: TRBV12-5; cdr3_length: 16; cdr3_aa: CASGLVTGRATYEQYF; cdr3_nt: TGTGCTAGTGGTTTGGTAACGGGACGGGCGACCTACGAGCAGTACTTC
clone_size: NA; j_call: TRBJ2-2; d_call: NA; v_call: TRBV6-1; cdr3_length: 15; cdr3_aa: CASRSGAPGTGELFF; cdr3_nt: TGTGCCAGCCGATCCGGGGCCCCGGGCACCGGGGAGCTGTTTTTT
clone_size: few; j_call: TRBJ2-1; d_call: TRBD2; v_call: TRBV30; cdr3_length: 13; cdr3_aa: CAWTSGSKAEQFF; cdr3_nt: TGTGCCTGGACTAGCGGGAGTAAGGCTGAGCAGTTCTTC
clone_size: few; j_call: TRBJ2-2; d_call: TRBD2; v_call: TRBV10-3; cdr3_length: 15; cdr3_aa: CAISPGLANTGELFF; cdr3_nt: TGTGCCATCTCCCCGGGACTAGCGAACACCGGGGAGCTGTTTTTT
clone_size: few; j_call: TRBJ2-7; d_call: NA; v_call: TRBV14; cdr3_length: 15; cdr3_aa: CASSQGSGRSYEQYF; cdr3_nt: TGTGCCAGCAGCCAAGGGTCGGGCCGTTCCTACGAGCAGTACTTC
clone_size: many; j_call: TRBJ2-7; d_call: NA; v_call: TRBV13; cdr3_length: 13; cdr3_aa: CASSGTPKGEQYF; cdr3_nt: TGTGCCAGCAGCGGTACCCCCAAGGGGGAGCAGTACTTC
clone_size: few; j_call: TRBJ2-3; d_call: NA; v_call: TRBV3-1; cdr3_length: 16; cdr3_aa: CASSLPPGLGTDTQYF; cdr3_nt: TGTGCCAGCAGTCTCCCTCCCGGCCTCGGCACAGATACGCAGTATTTT
clone_size: few; j_call: TRBJ2-4; d_call: NA; v_call: TRBV2; cdr3_length: 15; cdr3_aa: CASSESGGSKNIQYF; cdr3_nt: TGTGCCAGCAGTGAATCTGGAGGGTCCAAAAACATTCAGTACTTC